Listed below are T cell receptor beta chains from one sample, sequenced in a study of T cell therapy after organ transplantation. The antigens for these receptors are not known. Sequenced by immunoSEQ multiplex PCR; TCRdb stores in-frame clones only, minus some. The table lists around 19,000 clones, roughly 84% of them singletons, with under 45% in the top ten. The material was CD8+ T cells from blood, obtained after autologous CMV-specific T cell therapy. The source is a human patient who had received a solid organ transplant and had CMV disease. Some of the T cells may derive from the graft donor. CDR3s include the opening cysteine and the closing phenylalanine or tryptophan. The D gene is left open where the match is weak. Clone size, where shown, is once, few, many, or a class for clones that have expanded.

D gene	J gene	V gene	clone size	CDR3 DNA	CDR3 protein
TRBD1	TRBJ2-7	TRBV4-1	.	TGCGCCAGCAGCCAGCGGACAGGGTCCTACGAGCAGTACTTC	CASSQRTGSYEQYF
TRBD1	TRBJ1-2	TRBV2	.	TGTGCCAGCAGTGAAGCGAACAGGGGTTATGGCTACACCTTC	CASSEANRGYGYTF
.	TRBJ2-7	TRBV2	.	TGTGCCAGCAGCGAAGCTCCGTCCCCCGTCTACGAGCAGTACTTC	CASSEAPSPVYEQYF
.	TRBJ2-7	TRBV5-1	.	TGCGCCAGCAGCTTTTCCTACGAGCAGTACTTC	CASSFSYEQYF
TRBD1	TRBJ2-5	TRBV7-8	few	TGTGCCAGCAGCAAGTGGGACAGGGTATCGGAGACCCAGTACTTC	CASSKWDRVSETQYF
.	TRBJ2-6	TRBV15	few	TGTGCCACCAGCAGGGGATGGACAGCCTCTTACTCTGGGGCCAACGTCCTGACTTTC	CATSRGWTASYSGANVLTF
.	TRBJ1-1	TRBV19	.	TGTGCCAGTAGTATCAGGGCGGCCACTGAAGCTTTCTTT	CASSIRAATEAFF
.	TRBJ2-5	TRBV27	.	TGTGCCAGCAGTCGCCAAGAGGCTCAAGAGACCCAGTACTTC	CASSRQEAQETQYF
TRBD2	TRBJ2-5	TRBV4-1	.	TGCGCCAGCAGCCCTAGCGGGAGCTATGAGACCCAGTACTTC	CASSPSGSYETQYF
TRBD1	TRBJ2-1	TRBV5-1	once	TGCGCCAGCAGCTTGTCAAGCATGGACAGGGTGTCCTACAATGAGCAGTTCTTC	CASSLSSMDRVSYNEQFF
.	TRBJ2-7	TRBV7-6	.	TGTGCCAGCAGCTTAGGTGCCTCGAGTTGGAGGGCCTACGAGCAGTACTTC	CASSLGASSWRAYEQYF
.	TRBJ1-2	TRBV19	.	TGTGCCAGTAGTATTTTACAGAACCCATTCCCTAACTATGGCTACACCTTC	CASSILQNPFPNYGYTF
.	TRBJ1-2	TRBV2	few	TGTGCCAGCAGTGAATTGATTTATGGCTACACCTTC	CASSELIYGYTF
TRBD1	TRBJ1-4	TRBV4-3	.	TGCGCCAGCAGCCAAGATTTGGGACAGCCGGAAAAACTGTTTTTT	CASSQDLGQPEKLFF
.	TRBJ2-1	TRBV14	.	TGTGCCAGCAGCCCCGGGACAAAGCAGTTCTTC	CASSPGTKQFF
.	TRBJ1-4	TRBV30	.	TGTGCCTGGAGGGCCGTTCTTAATGAAAAACTGTTTTTT	CAWRAVLNEKLFF
.	TRBJ2-7	TRBV7-6	.	TGTGCCAGCAGCTCATCCCAGAGGCTTGGGCACGAGCAGTACTTC	CASSSSQRLGHEQYF
.	TRBJ2-1	TRBV6-5	once	TGTGCCAGCAGTTACGGGAATGAGCAGTTCTTC	CASSYGNEQFF
TRBD1	TRBJ1-1	TRBV25-1	.	TGTGCCAGCAGTGAGTTTCGTAGCGGGACAGTTGAGAACACTGAAGCTTTCTTT	CASSEFRSGTVENTEAFF
.	TRBJ2-2	TRBV7-8	.	TGTGCCAGCAGCTTAGTAGAGGGGGCGAACACCGGGGAGCTGTTTTTT	CASSLVEGANTGELFF
TRBD1	TRBJ2-1	TRBV6-4	.	TGTGCCAGCAAACCGGGACAGAGGTACAATGAGCAGTTCTTC	CASKPGQRYNEQFF
TRBD2	TRBJ2-3	TRBV7-8	.	TGTGCCAGCAGCTCCCTAGCGGGAGAAACAGATACGCAGTATTTT	CASSSLAGETDTQYF
.	TRBJ1-1	TRBV27	.	TGTGCCAGCAGTTTATCGATTGGAGAGAGCCCTGAAGCTTTCTTT	CASSLSIGESPEAFF
.	TRBJ1-3	TRBV15	few	TGTGCCACCAGCAGGACATCTGGAAACACCATATATTTT	CATSRTSGNTIYF
.	TRBJ2-2	TRBV5-4	.	TGTGCCAGCAGCTTTGGTCCCGGGGAGCTGTTTTTT	CASSFGPGELFF
.	TRBJ2-2	TRBV6-1	.	TGTGCCAGCGGAGGGCCGGAGAGTGCCGGGGAGCTGTTTTTT	CASGGPESAGELFF
.	TRBJ2-7	TRBV6-5	.	TGTGCCAGCAGTTACTCGGGTCTGACCGAATACGAGCAGTACTTC	CASSYSGLTEYEQYF
.	TRBJ2-7	TRBV4-1	.	TGCGCCAGCAGCCAAGATACGTCACAGACATTCTCCTACGAGCAGTACTTC	CASSQDTSQTFSYEQYF
.	TRBJ2-3	TRBV2	.	TGTGCCAGCGGGGGTGGTTTAGAGTCCTTTCCACAAGATACGCAGTATTTT	CASGGGLESFPQDTQYF
.	TRBJ2-1	TRBV7-3	.	TGTGCCAGCAGCAAAGGGGGTTACAATGAGCAGTTCTTC	CASSKGGYNEQFF
TRBD1	TRBJ1-2	TRBV4-3	.	TGCGCCAGCAGCCAAGGGGACAGAGCTAACTATGGCTACACCTTC	CASSQGDRANYGYTF
TRBD1	TRBJ2-7	TRBV5-6	.	TGTGCCAGCAGCCGTACAGGGGAGATTTCCTACGAGCAGTACTTC	CASSRTGEISYEQYF
TRBD2	TRBJ2-7	TRBV5-1	.	TGCGCCAGCAGCTTTGCTCTAGCGGGAGAGCAGTACTTC	CASSFALAGEQYF
.	TRBJ2-3	TRBV7-9	.	TGTGCCAGCAGCTTCGAAGCGGACCTCACAGATACGCAGTATTTT	CASSFEADLTDTQYF
TRBD1	TRBJ2-5	TRBV7-9	.	TGTGCCAGCAGCTTATCGGAGTCGGGACAGGGTCATAGCCAGTACTTC	CASSLSESGQGHSQYF
.	TRBJ2-3	TRBV4-1	.	TGCGCCAGCAGCCAAGAAGTGCGCACAGATACGCAGTATTTT	CASSQEVRTDTQYF
.	TRBJ2-1	TRBV5-1	.	TGCGCCAGCAGCTTGGAACAGTTCTCCTACAATGAGCAGTTCTTC	CASSLEQFSYNEQFF
.	TRBJ2-2	TRBV19	once	TGTGCCAGTAGTCCCCTCGGTCCGGGGGAGCTGTTTTTT	CASSPLGPGELFF
TRBD2	TRBJ2-3	TRBV19	.	TGTGCCAGTAGTATTGGCCTAGCGGGCACAGATACGCAGTATTTT	CASSIGLAGTDTQYF
TRBD1	TRBJ1-4	TRBV9	.	TGTGCCAGCAGCCCTTATGACAGGGGGGGTAATGAAAAACTGTTTTTT	CASSPYDRGGNEKLFF
.	TRBJ1-5	TRBV4-1	.	TGCGCCAGCAGCCAGAGGGGGGGGGTAAATCAGCCCCAGCATTTT	CASSQRGGVNQPQHF
.	TRBJ2-3	TRBV11-2	.	TGTGCCAGCAGCTTAGGTGACTCCCTGGATACGCAGTATTTT	CASSLGDSLDTQYF
TRBD2	TRBJ2-7	TRBV5-6	.	TGTGCCAGCAGCCCGGGACTAGCGGGGGGGACCCCCTACGAGCAGTACTTC	CASSPGLAGGTPYEQYF
.	TRBJ1-2	TRBV4-3	.	TGCGCCAGCAGCCAAGACAGGGGTGGCTATGGCTACACCTTC	CASSQDRGGYGYTF
.	TRBJ1-5	TRBV28	.	TGTGCCAGCAATATGGGCCTAAATCAGCCCCAGCATTTT	CASNMGLNQPQHF
.	TRBJ2-2	TRBV9	.	TGTGCCAGCAGCGTAGCACGAGCGGGGAACACCGGGGAGCTGTTTTTT	CASSVARAGNTGELFF
.	TRBJ1-3	TRBV9	.	TGTGCCAGCAGCGTAGCTACGAACGTGGGTTACTCTGGAAACACCATATATTTT	CASSVATNVGYSGNTIYF
.	TRBJ2-1	TRBV29-1	.	TGCAGCGTTGCAAGCGCCCTCAGCTCCTACAATGAGCAGTTCTTC	CSVASALSSYNEQFF